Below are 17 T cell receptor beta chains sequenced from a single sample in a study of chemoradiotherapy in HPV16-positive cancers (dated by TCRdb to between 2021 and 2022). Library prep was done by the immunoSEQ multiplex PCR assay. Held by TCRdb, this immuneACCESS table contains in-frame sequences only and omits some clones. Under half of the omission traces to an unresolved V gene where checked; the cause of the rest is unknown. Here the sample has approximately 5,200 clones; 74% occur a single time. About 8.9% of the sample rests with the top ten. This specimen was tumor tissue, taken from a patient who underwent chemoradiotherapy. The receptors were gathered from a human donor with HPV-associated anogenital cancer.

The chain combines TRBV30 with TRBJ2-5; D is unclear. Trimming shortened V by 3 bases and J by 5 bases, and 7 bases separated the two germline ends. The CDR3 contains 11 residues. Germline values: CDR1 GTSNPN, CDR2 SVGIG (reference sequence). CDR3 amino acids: CAWSGFETQYF. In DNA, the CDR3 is TGTGCCTGGAGCGGGTTTGAGACCCAGTACTTC.

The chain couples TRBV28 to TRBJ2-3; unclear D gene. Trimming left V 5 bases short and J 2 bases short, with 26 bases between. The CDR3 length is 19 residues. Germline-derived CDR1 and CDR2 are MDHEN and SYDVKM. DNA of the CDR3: TGTGCCAGCAGTCCCGACAAAGGCCACCGACCGAGGTCCACAGATACGCAGTATTTT. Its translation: CASSPDKGHRPRSTDTQYF.

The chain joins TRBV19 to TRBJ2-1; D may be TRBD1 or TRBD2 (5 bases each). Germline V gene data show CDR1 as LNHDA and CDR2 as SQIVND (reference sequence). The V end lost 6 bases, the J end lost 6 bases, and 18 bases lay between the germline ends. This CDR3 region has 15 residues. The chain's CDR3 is CASRPGTSGPNEQFF. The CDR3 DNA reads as TGTGCCAGTAGACCCGGGACCTCAGGACCCAATGAGCAGTTCTTC.

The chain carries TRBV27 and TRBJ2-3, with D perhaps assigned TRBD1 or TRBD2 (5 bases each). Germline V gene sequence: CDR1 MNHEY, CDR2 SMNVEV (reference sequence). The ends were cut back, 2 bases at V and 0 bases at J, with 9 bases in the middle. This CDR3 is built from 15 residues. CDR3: CASSLGTLSTDTQYF. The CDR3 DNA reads TGTGCCAGCAGTTTAGGGACCTTAAGCACAGATACGCAGTATTTT.

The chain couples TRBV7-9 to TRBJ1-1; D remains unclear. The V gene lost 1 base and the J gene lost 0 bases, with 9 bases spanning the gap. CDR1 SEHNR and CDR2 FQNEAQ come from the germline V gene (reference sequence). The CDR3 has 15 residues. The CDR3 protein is CASSLGPFMNTEAFF. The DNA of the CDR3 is TGTGCCAGCAGCTTAGGGCCGTTCATGAACACTGAAGCTTTCTTT.

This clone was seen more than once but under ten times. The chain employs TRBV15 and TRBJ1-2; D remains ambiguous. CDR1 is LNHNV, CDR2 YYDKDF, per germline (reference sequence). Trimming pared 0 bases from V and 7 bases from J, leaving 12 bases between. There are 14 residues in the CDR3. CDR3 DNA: TGTGCCACCAGCAGAGATCACTCAGGTGCTGGCTACACCTTC. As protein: CATSRDHSGAGYTF.

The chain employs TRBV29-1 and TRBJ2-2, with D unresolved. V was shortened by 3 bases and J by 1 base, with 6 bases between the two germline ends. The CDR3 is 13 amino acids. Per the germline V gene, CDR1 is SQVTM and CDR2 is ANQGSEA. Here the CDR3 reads CSVDPLNTGELFF. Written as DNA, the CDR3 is TGCAGCGTTGATCCCCTGAACACCGGGGAGCTGTTTTTT.

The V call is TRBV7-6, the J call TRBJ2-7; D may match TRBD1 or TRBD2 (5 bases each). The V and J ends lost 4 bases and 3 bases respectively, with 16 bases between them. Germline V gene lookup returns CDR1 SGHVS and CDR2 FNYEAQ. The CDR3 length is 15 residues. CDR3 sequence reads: CASSWDVSKHYEQYF. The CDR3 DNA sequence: TGTGCCAGCAGCTGGGACGTCTCTAAGCACTACGAGCAGTACTTC.

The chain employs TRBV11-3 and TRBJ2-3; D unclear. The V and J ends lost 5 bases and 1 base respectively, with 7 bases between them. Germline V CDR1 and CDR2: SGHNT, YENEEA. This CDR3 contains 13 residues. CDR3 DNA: TGTGCCAGCAGCCGACCAGGCACAGATACGCAGTATTTT. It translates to CASSRPGTDTQYF.

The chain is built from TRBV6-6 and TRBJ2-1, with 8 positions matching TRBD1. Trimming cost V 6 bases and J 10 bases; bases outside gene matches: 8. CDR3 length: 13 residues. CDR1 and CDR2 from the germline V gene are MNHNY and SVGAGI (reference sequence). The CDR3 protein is CASRYTQGAEQFF. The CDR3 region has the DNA TGTGCCAGCAGGTACACCCAGGGGGCAGAGCAGTTCTTC.

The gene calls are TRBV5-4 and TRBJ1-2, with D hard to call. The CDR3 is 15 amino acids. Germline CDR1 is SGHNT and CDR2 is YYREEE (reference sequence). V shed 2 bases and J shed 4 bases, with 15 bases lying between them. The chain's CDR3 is CASSLSSSTAYGYTF. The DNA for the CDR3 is TGTGCCAGCAGCTTAAGTTCGTCGACGGCCTATGGCTACACCTTC.

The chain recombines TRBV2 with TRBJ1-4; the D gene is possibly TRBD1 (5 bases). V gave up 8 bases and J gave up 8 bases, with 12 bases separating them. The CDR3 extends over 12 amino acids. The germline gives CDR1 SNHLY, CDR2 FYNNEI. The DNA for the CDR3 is TGTGCCAGCGGTCAGGGTTCCGAAAAACTGTTTTTT. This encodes CASGQGSEKLFF.

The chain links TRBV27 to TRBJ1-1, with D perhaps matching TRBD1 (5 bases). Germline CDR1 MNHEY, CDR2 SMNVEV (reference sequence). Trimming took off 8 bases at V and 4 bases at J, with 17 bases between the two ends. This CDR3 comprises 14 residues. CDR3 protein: CASAPTGWGTEAFF. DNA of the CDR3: TGTGCCAGCGCTCCTACAGGTTGGGGCACTGAAGCTTTCTTT.

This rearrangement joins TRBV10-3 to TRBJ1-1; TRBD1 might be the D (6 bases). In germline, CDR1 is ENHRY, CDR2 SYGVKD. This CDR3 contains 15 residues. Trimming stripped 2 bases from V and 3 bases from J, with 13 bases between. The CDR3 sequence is CAISEKGGGYTEAFF. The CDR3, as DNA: TGTGCCATCAGTGAGAAGGGAGGGGGATACACTGAAGCTTTCTTT.

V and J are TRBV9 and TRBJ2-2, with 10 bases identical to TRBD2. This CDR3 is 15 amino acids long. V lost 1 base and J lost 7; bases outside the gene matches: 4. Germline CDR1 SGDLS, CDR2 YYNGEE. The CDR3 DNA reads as TGTGCCAGCAGCGTAATAGCTAGCGGGAGCGGGGAGCTGTTTTTT. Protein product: CASSVIASGSGELFF. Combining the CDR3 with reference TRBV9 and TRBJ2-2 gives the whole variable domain DSGVTQTPKHLITATGQRVTLRCSPRSGDLSVYWYQQSLDQGLQFLIQYYNGEERAKGNILERFSAQQFPDLHSELNLSSLELGDSALYFCASSVIASGSGELFFGEGSRLTVL.

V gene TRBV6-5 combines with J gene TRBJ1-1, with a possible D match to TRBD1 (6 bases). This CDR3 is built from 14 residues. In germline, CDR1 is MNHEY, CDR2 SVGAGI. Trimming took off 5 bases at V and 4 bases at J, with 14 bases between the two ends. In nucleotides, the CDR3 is TGTGCCAGCAGTCACAGGGCTATGGGCACTGAAGCTTTCTTT. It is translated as CASSHRAMGTEAFF.

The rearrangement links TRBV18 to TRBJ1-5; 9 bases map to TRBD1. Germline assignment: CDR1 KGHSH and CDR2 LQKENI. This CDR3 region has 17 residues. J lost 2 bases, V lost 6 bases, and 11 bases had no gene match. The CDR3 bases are TGTGCCAGCTCCAGAGCCAGGACAGGGGAAGGCAATCAGCCCCAGCATTTT. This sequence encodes CASSRARTGEGNQPQHF.